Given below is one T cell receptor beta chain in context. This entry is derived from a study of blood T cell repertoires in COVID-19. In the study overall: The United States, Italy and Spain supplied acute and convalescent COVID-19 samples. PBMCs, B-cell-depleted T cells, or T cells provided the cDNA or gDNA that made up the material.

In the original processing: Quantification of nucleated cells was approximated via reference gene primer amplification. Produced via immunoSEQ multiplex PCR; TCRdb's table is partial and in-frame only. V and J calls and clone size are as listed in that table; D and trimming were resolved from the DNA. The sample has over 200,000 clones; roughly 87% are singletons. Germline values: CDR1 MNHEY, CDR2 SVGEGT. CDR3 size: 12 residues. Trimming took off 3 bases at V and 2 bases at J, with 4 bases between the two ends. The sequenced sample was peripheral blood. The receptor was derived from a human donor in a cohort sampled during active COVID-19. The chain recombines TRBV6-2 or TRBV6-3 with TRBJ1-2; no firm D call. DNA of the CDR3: TGTGCCAGCAGTTATCAGAACTATGGCTACACCTTC. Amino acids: CASSYQNYGYTF.